The 21 T cell receptor beta chains in this list originate from one sample, sequenced in a study of T cell responses to AZD1222 COVID-19 vaccine. The assay was immunoSEQ multiplex PCR, and TCRdb's table has in-frame clones only and misses some. There are about 150,000 clones in the sample; more than 85% occur only once, and just under 7% lies in the top ten. Here the sequenced sample was peripheral blood, taken after recovery from COVID-19. These receptors were obtained from an adult who had recovered from COVID-19.

The rearrangement uses TRBV28 and TRBJ2-3; 11 nucleotides match TRBD2. The CDR3 covers 17 residues. V dropped 4 bases and J dropped 4; count of bases not matched to a gene: 10. Germline lookup yields CDR1 MDHEN and CDR2 SYDVKM. CDR3 amino acids: CASSSDIAGGLADTQYF. The DNA for the CDR3 is TGTGCCAGCAGTTCTGATATAGCGGGAGGGCTCGCAGATACGCAGTATTTT.

In its sample, this clone was seen once. In DNA, the CDR3 is TGTGCCAGCAGTGCCCCCCCGGGGATCGTTGGCATTCAGTACTTC. This translates into CASSAPPGIVGIQYF. This rearrangement joins TRBV28 to TRBJ2-4, with a possible D match to TRBD2 (5 bases). CDR3 size: 15 residues. Per germline, CDR1 MDHEN and CDR2 SYDVKM. The germline V and J ends were trimmed by 5 bases and 9 bases, with 20 bases remaining between them.

To note about this clone: At one end the junction does not follow the germline gene, possibly because of a read error. The DNA of the CDR3 is TGTGCCAGCAGTTTATCGTGGGCGGCCAGCGACACCGGAGAGCTGTTTTTT. Its translation is CASSLSWAASDTGELFF. This rearrangement joins TRBV27 to TRBJ2-2, with no clear D. The CDR3 runs 17 residues. CDR1 and CDR2 from the germline V gene are MNHEY and SMNVEV (reference sequence).

The V and J genes are TRBV10-3 and TRBJ2-7, with 15 bases matching TRBD2. Germline assignment: CDR1 ENHRY and CDR2 SYGVKD. The CDR3 runs 18 residues. V shed 8 bases and J 2 bases; nucleotides not matched to a gene: 13. The CDR3 region has the DNA TGTGCCATCGCCGGGGGGACCGGGACTAGCGGGAGGACCTACGAGCAGTACTTC. Encoded protein: CAIAGGTGTSGRTYEQYF.

The rearrangement uses TRBV9 and TRBJ2-7; no clear D. The CDR3 spans 13 residues. V lost 0 bases to trimming and J lost 2 bases, with 6 bases between them. Per germline, CDR1 SGDLS and CDR2 YYNGEE. The CDR3 loop is CASSVAPAYEQYF. Written as DNA, the CDR3 is TGTGCCAGCAGCGTAGCCCCAGCCTACGAGCAGTACTTC.

In this sample, this clone turned up once. For the CDR3, the DNA is TGTGCCAGCAGCCTAGCGGGTGCCGTGAATGAGCAGTTCTTC. Protein: CASSLAGAVNEQFF. The rearrangement joins TRBV6-2 or TRBV6-3 to TRBJ2-1, with 8 bases lining up with TRBD2. Germline lookup yields CDR1 MNHEY and CDR2 SVGEGT. V was clipped by 6 bases and J by 7 bases; unmatched bases: 8. The CDR3 length is 14 residues.

This clone was recorded only once. The chain carries TRBV11-2 and TRBJ2-1, with 8 bases identical to TRBD2. The CDR3 runs 16 residues. Germline loops: CDR1 SGHAT, CDR2 FQNNGV. The J segment lost 9 bases and the V segment lost 5 bases, leaving 15 bases of the junction unmatched. CDR3 in DNA: TGTGCCAGCAGCCCTGTTATAAGCGCGGGGGGATCTGAGCAGTTCTTC. Protein sequence: CASSPVISAGGSEQFF.

The chain employs TRBV14 and TRBJ2-1; D gene unclear. The V gene lost 0 bases and the J gene lost 9 bases, with 3 bases spanning the gap. This CDR3 is 11 amino acids long. Germline loops: CDR1 SGHDN, CDR2 FVKESK. CDR3 loop: CASSQDGEQFF. The CDR3 coding sequence is TGTGCCAGCAGCCAAGATGGTGAGCAGTTCTTC.

The chain has TRBV18 and TRBJ2-1, with TRBD2 matching over 13 bases. After removal of 3 bases from V and 9 bases from J, the junction contained 8 bases not matched to a gene. The germline CDR1 and CDR2 sequences are KGHSH and LQKENI. This CDR3 has 16 amino acids. CDR3 sequence reads: CASSPSLAGGQGEQFF. In DNA, the CDR3 is TGTGCCAGCTCACCGTCACTAGCGGGGGGGCAAGGTGAGCAGTTCTTC. The variable domain in full, with the rest retrieved from reference TRBV18 and TRBJ2-1, is NAGVMQNPRHLVRRRGQEARLRCSPMKGHSHVYWYRQLPEEGLKFMVYLQKENIIDESGMPKERFSAEFPKEGPSILRIQQVVRGDSAAYFCASSPSLAGGQGEQFFGPGTRLTVL.

This clone was recorded once. The V and J genes are TRBV28 and TRBJ1-5; no definite D call. V was clipped by 8 bases and J by 2 bases, with 10 bases between them. This CDR3 has 13 residues. Germline assignment: CDR1 MDHEN and CDR2 SYDVKM. The CDR3 nucleotides are TGTGCCAGCGGAGAAGGTGGCAATCAGCCCCAGCATTTT. This encodes CASGEGGNQPQHF.

The chain combines TRBV27 with TRBJ2-6; maybe TRBD1 (5 bases). Trimming shortened V by 6 bases and J by 2 bases, and 11 bases separated the two germline ends. CDR1 is MNHEY, CDR2 SMNVEV, per germline (reference sequence). The CDR3 runs to 15 residues. For the CDR3, the DNA is TGTGCCAGCAGAAGGATAGGGGCTGGGGCCAACGTCCTGACTTTC. Protein: CASRRIGAGANVLTF. Full variable domain (missing parts from reference TRBV27 and TRBJ2-6): EAQVTQNPRYLITVTGKKLTVTCSQNMNHEYMSWYRQDPGLGLRQIYYSMNVEVTDKGDVPEGYKVSRKEKRNFPLILESPSPNQTSLYFCASRRIGAGANVLTFGAGSRLTVL.

The CDR3 spells CSASVDARGSAPLHF. CDR3 nucleotides: TGCAGTGCTAGTGTGGATGCCAGGGGGAGCGCACCCCTCCACTTT. The V call is TRBV20-1, the J call TRBJ1-6, with 7 positions matching TRBD1. This CDR3 region has 15 residues. Germline V gene data show CDR1 as DFQATT and CDR2 as SNEGSKA (reference sequence). The junction had 13 bases not matched to a gene; V was cut back by 3 bases and J by 11 bases.

This clone was counted a single time. The genes are TRBV6-6 and TRBJ2-2; possibly TRBD1 for D (6 bases). This CDR3 comprises 15 residues. V was trimmed by 6 bases and J by 7 bases, leaving 18 bases between them. Germline lookup yields CDR1 MNHNY and CDR2 SVGAGI (reference sequence). The CDR3: CASRATTGTVGELFF. CDR3 nucleotide sequence: TGTGCCAGCAGGGCGACAACAGGGACGGTCGGGGAGCTGTTTTTT.

The chain has TRBV18 and TRBJ2-1; D is undetermined. CDR1 and CDR2 from the germline V gene are KGHSH and LQKENI. V dropped 0 bases and J dropped 0 bases, with 6 bases sitting between them. The length of the CDR3 is 15 residues. For the CDR3, the DNA is TGTGCCAGCTCACCACCAACTACCTCCTACAATGAGCAGTTCTTC. Translation: CASSPPTTSYNEQFF.

The chain links TRBV7-9 to TRBJ2-7; TRBD2 matches at 8 bases. This CDR3 is built from 14 residues. Per germline, CDR1 SEHNR and CDR2 FQNEAQ (reference sequence). V dropped 2 bases and J dropped 3; count of bases not matched to a gene: 3. CDR3 sequence (DNA): TGTGCCAGCAGCTTACCGGGACTAGTCTACGAGCAGTACTTC. Translating it yields CASSLPGLVYEQYF.

This chain links TRBV18 with TRBJ2-7; possible D gene TRBD2, 5 bases. Looked up from germline, CDR1 is KGHSH and CDR2 is LQKENI. V lost 3 bases and J 7 bases, leaving 13 bases between the germline ends. CDR3 length: 13 amino acids. As DNA, the CDR3 is TGTGCCAGCTCACCCGGTACGGGGTTTGAGCAGTACTTC. It translates to CASSPGTGFEQYF.

The rearrangement joins TRBV5-6 to TRBJ1-2, with D maybe TRBD1 (5 bases). The CDR3 sequence is 12 residues long. Trimming cost V 4 bases and J 3 bases, with 7 bases left between them. Germline values: CDR1 SGHDT, CDR2 YYEEEE. This CDR3 reads CASSPGDYGYTF. CDR3 coding DNA: TGTGCCAGCAGCCCGGGGGACTATGGCTACACCTTC.

V is TRBV7-9 and J is TRBJ2-3, with D perhaps being TRBD1 or TRBD2 (5 bases each). Deletions cut 0 bases from V and 2 bases from J, with 9 bases between. Looked up from germline, CDR1 is SEHNR and CDR2 is FQNEAQ (reference sequence). The CDR3 is 15 residues long. CDR3 in DNA: TGTGCCAGCAGCTTAGCCGGGACCATCACAGATACGCAGTATTTT. This sequence encodes CASSLAGTITDTQYF.

V and J are TRBV5-4 and TRBJ1-2, with D uncertain. Trimming took off 3 bases at V and 5 bases at J, with 11 bases between the two ends. Germline V gene data show CDR1 as SGHNT and CDR2 as YYREEE (reference sequence). The CDR3 spans 13 residues. The CDR3 DNA is TGTGCCAGCAGCTCAACCCGTAATTATGGCTACACCTTC. Residues: CASSSTRNYGYTF.

Worth noting for this clone: One end of the junction fails to match germline, which may point to a read error. This sequence joins TRBV6-1 and TRBJ1-6, with D unresolved. Germline CDR1 and CDR2: MNHNS and SASEGT. The CDR3 is 18 amino acids. The CDR3 loop reads CASSEAQPGLSHNSPLHF. The CDR3 DNA is TGTGCCAGCAGTGAAGCGCAGCCAGGCCTCTCCCATAATTCACCCCTCCACTTT.

This chain joins TRBV30 and TRBJ1-5; D call uncertain. CDR1 is GTSNPN, CDR2 SVGIG, per germline (reference sequence). The length of the CDR3 is 13 residues. Between the trimmed V and J ends, which lost 0 bases and 4 bases, there was a span of 7 bases. The CDR3 reads CAWSVRGNQPQHF. The CDR3 DNA sequence: TGTGCCTGGAGTGTAAGAGGGAATCAGCCCCAGCATTTT.